Listed below are T cell receptor beta chains from one sample, sequenced in a study of blood T cell repertoires in COVID-19. Profiling relied on immunoSEQ multiplex PCR, and the TCRdb table lists in-frame clones only, not all of them. Of 140,000 to 150,000 clones listed, around nine tenths are singletons. Sequenced input: peripheral blood. All receptors derive from a man in his sixties with active or convalescent COVID-19. Both conserved end residues are part of each CDR3. A D gene is named only where the DNA matches it firmly. Part of the rows lack a size; the others show once, few, many or a class for expanded clones.

D gene: TRBD1
V gene: TRBV6-2/TRBV6-3
clone size: .
J gene: TRBJ2-6
CDR3 DNA: TGTGCCAGCAGTCACGGACAGGGGAGACAGGATGGGGCCAACGTCCTGACTTTC
CDR3 protein: CASSHGQGRQDGANVLTF

D gene: TRBD1
V gene: TRBV28
clone size: .
J gene: TRBJ2-7
CDR3 DNA: TGTGCCAGCAGCACCCGGACAGGCGCTTCCTACGAGCAGTACTTC
CDR3 protein: CASSTRTGASYEQYF

D gene: TRBD1
V gene: TRBV7-2
clone size: .
J gene: TRBJ1-1
CDR3 DNA: TGTGCCAGCAGCGCCTACAGGGGACACACTGAAGCTTTCTTT
CDR3 protein: CASSAYRGHTEAFF

D gene: TRBD2
V gene: TRBV18
clone size: .
J gene: TRBJ2-4
CDR3 DNA: TGTGCCAGCTCACCCTTCGGGGGGGCCACGGCCAAAAACATTCAGTACTTC
CDR3 protein: CASSPFGGATAKNIQYF

D gene: .
V gene: TRBV4-2
clone size: .
J gene: TRBJ1-3
CDR3 DNA: TGTGCCAGCAGCCGCCGAGATAGGACAGCCTCTGGAAACACCATATATTTT
CDR3 protein: CASSRRDRTASGNTIYF

D gene: .
V gene: TRBV10-1
clone size: .
J gene: TRBJ2-1
CDR3 DNA: TGCGCCAGCAGTGCTCTGGACCCGGGACTTGACTCCTACAATGAGCAGTTCTTC
CDR3 protein: CASSALDPGLDSYNEQFF

D gene: .
V gene: TRBV24-1
clone size: .
J gene: TRBJ2-7
CDR3 DNA: TGTGCCACCAGTGGAGGCGGGTCCCCCTGGGGCGAGCAGTACTTC
CDR3 protein: CATSGGGSPWGEQYF

D gene: .
V gene: TRBV7-6
clone size: .
J gene: TRBJ2-6
CDR3 DNA: TGTGCCAGCAGCGGAGATGGCACTCCGGGTTCTGGGGCCAACGTCCTGACTTTC
CDR3 protein: CASSGDGTPGSGANVLTF

D gene: TRBD1
V gene: TRBV2
clone size: .
J gene: TRBJ1-3
CDR3 DNA: TGTGCCAGCAGGCAGACAGGGAGGGGAAACACCATATATTTT
CDR3 protein: CASRQTGRGNTIYF

D gene: TRBD1
V gene: TRBV28
clone size: .
J gene: TRBJ1-1
CDR3 DNA: TGTGCCAGCAGTCAGGTTTCCGGGACAGGGGATGGAGCTTTCTTT
CDR3 protein: CASSQVSGTGDGAFF

D gene: TRBD1
V gene: TRBV15
clone size: .
J gene: TRBJ2-3
CDR3 DNA: TGTGCCACCAGCCCCCAGGACAGGCAGTGGGCAGATACGCAGTATTTT
CDR3 protein: CATSPQDRQWADTQYF

D gene: TRBD1
V gene: TRBV24-1
clone size: .
J gene: TRBJ1-1
CDR3 DNA: TGTGCCACCAGGGGGGACAGGGGAATCGCGGACACTGAAGCTTTCTTT
CDR3 protein: CATRGDRGIADTEAFF

D gene: TRBD2
V gene: TRBV19
clone size: once
J gene: TRBJ2-7
CDR3 DNA: TGTGCCAGTAGTATAGGAGGGGATAGCGGGAGGGCCTACGAGCAGTACTTC
CDR3 protein: CASSIGGDSGRAYEQYF

D gene: TRBD1
V gene: TRBV10-2
clone size: .
J gene: TRBJ1-5
CDR3 DNA: TGCGCCAGCAGTGAGTCGAGGGGGCGAGGGGGCAATCAGCCCCAGCATTTT
CDR3 protein: CASSESRGRGGNQPQHF

D gene: .
V gene: TRBV2
clone size: once
J gene: TRBJ2-5
CDR3 DNA: TGTGCCAGCAGTGAAGCGCTAGGCTCAGAGACCCAGTACTTC
CDR3 protein: CASSEALGSETQYF

D gene: TRBD1
V gene: TRBV28
clone size: .
J gene: TRBJ1-1
CDR3 DNA: TGTGCCAGCAGCCTAAGTCCGGGGACAGGGGCCCGGCCGGCTTTCTTT
CDR3 protein: CASSLSPGTGARPAFF

D gene: .
V gene: TRBV4-3
clone size: .
J gene: TRBJ2-6
CDR3 DNA: TGCGCCAGCAGCCAAGATGCAGAAACCTCTGGGGCCAACGTCCTGACTTTC
CDR3 protein: CASSQDAETSGANVLTF

D gene: .
V gene: TRBV5-6
clone size: once
J gene: TRBJ1-4
CDR3 DNA: TGTGCCAGCAGCCCGAACTCCTATCGAGAAAAACTGTTTTTT
CDR3 protein: CASSPNSYREKLFF

D gene: TRBD2
V gene: TRBV11-3
clone size: .
J gene: TRBJ2-1
CDR3 DNA: TGTGCCAGCAGCTTATACCCTTTCAGCGGGATATTCTTC
CDR3 protein: CASSLYPFSGIFF

D gene: TRBD1
V gene: TRBV5-1
clone size: .
J gene: TRBJ2-5
CDR3 DNA: TGCGCCAGCAGCGGACAGGACAGGGGGAGTTCTGAGACCCAGTACTTC
CDR3 protein: CASSGQDRGSSETQYF

D gene: .
V gene: TRBV25-1
clone size: .
J gene: TRBJ2-3
CDR3 DNA: TGTGCCAGCAAATACGGGACACCGTTGGATACGCAGTATTTT
CDR3 protein: CASKYGTPLDTQYF

D gene: .
V gene: TRBV5-6
clone size: .
J gene: TRBJ1-1
CDR3 DNA: TGTGCCAGCAGCTGGAGGGGAAAGAACACTGAAGCTTTCTTT
CDR3 protein: CASSWRGKNTEAFF

D gene: TRBD1
V gene: TRBV29-1
clone size: .
J gene: TRBJ2-2
CDR3 DNA: TGCAGCGTTGAACCACGGGACAGCCTTAGCGGGGAGCTGTTTTTT
CDR3 protein: CSVEPRDSLSGELFF

D gene: TRBD2
V gene: TRBV7-2
clone size: .
J gene: TRBJ2-3
CDR3 DNA: TGTGCCAGCAGCGCGACTAGCGGCATAGGAGGGGATACGCAGTATTTT
CDR3 protein: CASSATSGIGGDTQYF

D gene: TRBD1
V gene: TRBV19
clone size: .
J gene: TRBJ1-5
CDR3 DNA: TGTGCGACTCAGGGACAGGGTGGTTATCAGCCCCAGCATTTT
CDR3 protein: CATQGQGGYQPQHF

D gene: TRBD2
V gene: TRBV5-1
clone size: .
J gene: TRBJ2-7
CDR3 DNA: TGCGCCAGCAGCGGCCGGGCGGGGGGGCTCTACGAGCAGTACTTC
CDR3 protein: CASSGRAGGLYEQYF

D gene: TRBD2
V gene: TRBV4-2
clone size: few
J gene: TRBJ2-2
CDR3 DNA: TGTGCCAGCAGGGGACTAGCGGTCAGAGGGGAGCTGTTTTTT
CDR3 protein: CASRGLAVRGELFF

D gene: .
V gene: TRBV5-4
clone size: .
J gene: TRBJ2-3
CDR3 DNA: TGTGCCAGCAGCTTGACAGATTCAGATACGCAGTATTTT
CDR3 protein: CASSLTDSDTQYF

D gene: .
V gene: TRBV7-8
clone size: .
J gene: TRBJ1-2
CDR3 DNA: TGTGCCAGCGCCAGGGGAGAGGACTATGGCTACACCTTC
CDR3 protein: CASARGEDYGYTF

D gene: TRBD2
V gene: TRBV30
clone size: .
J gene: TRBJ2-2
CDR3 DNA: TGTGCCTGGAGGTCTAGCGGGATAGGCACCGGGGAGCTGTTTTTT
CDR3 protein: CAWRSSGIGTGELFF

D gene: .
V gene: TRBV9
clone size: once
J gene: TRBJ1-3
CDR3 DNA: TGTGCCAGCAGCGATCGGTTGGGCAGCTCTGGAAACACCATATATTTT
CDR3 protein: CASSDRLGSSGNTIYF

D gene: TRBD1
V gene: TRBV2
clone size: .
J gene: TRBJ2-5
CDR3 DNA: TGTGCCAGCAATACCGACAGGGCGGGTGAGACCCAGTACTTC
CDR3 protein: CASNTDRAGETQYF

D gene: .
V gene: TRBV18
clone size: .
J gene: TRBJ1-1
CDR3 DNA: TGTGCCAGCTCACCCCGGGAGGGCAAACACTTGAACACTGAAGCTTTCTTT
CDR3 protein: CASSPREGKHLNTEAFF

D gene: TRBD2
V gene: TRBV7-3
clone size: few
J gene: TRBJ2-1
CDR3 DNA: TGTGCCAGCAGCTTCTCAGGTGTAGCGGGATCAAGGAATGAGCAGTTCTTC
CDR3 protein: CASSFSGVAGSRNEQFF

D gene: .
V gene: TRBV28
clone size: .
J gene: TRBJ1-5
CDR3 DNA: TGTGCCAGCAGTTCCGGACTCCGCGGGCAGCCCCAGCATTTT
CDR3 protein: CASSSGLRGQPQHF

D gene: .
V gene: TRBV3-1/TRBV3-2
clone size: .
J gene: TRBJ1-2
CDR3 DNA: TGTGCCAGCAGCCAAAGAGGCCTAAGGGGCTATGGCTACACCTTC
CDR3 protein: CASSQRGLRGYGYTF

D gene: TRBD1
V gene: TRBV10-3
clone size: .
J gene: TRBJ2-5
CDR3 DNA: TGTGCCATCAGGGGGACAGGTCCCCAAGAGACCCAGTACTTC
CDR3 protein: CAIRGTGPQETQYF

D gene: .
V gene: TRBV19
clone size: once
J gene: TRBJ1-1
CDR3 DNA: TGTGCCAGTACCCCAGGTCAGGTCACTGAAGCTTTCTTT
CDR3 protein: CASTPGQVTEAFF

D gene: TRBD2
V gene: TRBV2
clone size: .
J gene: TRBJ2-5
CDR3 DNA: TGTGCCAGCAGTCGACTAGCGGGGGGAGTCCAAGAGACCCAGTACTTC
CDR3 protein: CASSRLAGGVQETQYF

D gene: TRBD2
V gene: TRBV4-2
clone size: .
J gene: TRBJ2-2
CDR3 DNA: TGTGCCAGCAGCCAAGGTTCTAGCGGGAGTGACACCTCCGGGGAGCTGTTTTTT
CDR3 protein: CASSQGSSGSDTSGELFF

D gene: .
V gene: TRBV5-4
clone size: once
J gene: TRBJ2-3
CDR3 DNA: TGTGCCAGCAGCTCGGGGGGAGGGGGTACAGATACGCAGTATTTT
CDR3 protein: CASSSGGGGTDTQYF

D gene: .
V gene: TRBV7-3
clone size: .
J gene: TRBJ2-6
CDR3 DNA: TGTGCCAGCAGCTTAAGTGGCGGAATCTCTGGGGCCAACGTCCTGACTTTC
CDR3 protein: CASSLSGGISGANVLTF

D gene: TRBD1
V gene: TRBV28
clone size: .
J gene: TRBJ2-7
CDR3 DNA: TGTGCCAGCAGTTTTAGGCAGGGGGCGGAAGAGCAGTACTTC
CDR3 protein: CASSFRQGAEEQYF

D gene: .
V gene: TRBV12-5
clone size: .
J gene: TRBJ2-1
CDR3 DNA: TGTGCTAGTGGTTTGACAGAAGACAATGAGCAGTTCTTC
CDR3 protein: CASGLTEDNEQFF

D gene: .
V gene: TRBV5-8
clone size: .
J gene: TRBJ1-5
CDR3 DNA: TGTGCCAGCAGCTTGGGGCTCAAGAGCAATCAGCCCCAGCATTTT
CDR3 protein: CASSLGLKSNQPQHF

D gene: TRBD1
V gene: TRBV24-1
clone size: once
J gene: TRBJ1-5
CDR3 DNA: TGTGCCACCAGCCCCGGGACAGTCGACAATCAGCCCCAGCATTTT
CDR3 protein: CATSPGTVDNQPQHF

D gene: TRBD1
V gene: TRBV27
clone size: once
J gene: TRBJ1-1
CDR3 DNA: TGTGCCAGCAGTTTACGGGGGACAGGGACCTTGAACACTGAAGCTTTCTTT
CDR3 protein: CASSLRGTGTLNTEAFF

D gene: .
V gene: TRBV7-2
clone size: .
J gene: TRBJ2-2
CDR3 DNA: TGTGCCAGCAGCCAGAATTATAACACCGGGGAGCTGTTTTTT
CDR3 protein: CASSQNYNTGELFF

D gene: .
V gene: TRBV11-2
clone size: .
J gene: TRBJ1-3
CDR3 DNA: TGTGCCAGCAGCTTACGCTCTGGAAACACCATATATTTT
CDR3 protein: CASSLRSGNTIYF

D gene: .
V gene: TRBV18
clone size: once
J gene: TRBJ2-5
CDR3 DNA: TGTGCCAGCTCACCGTCGGTAAACCAAGAGACCCAGTACTTC
CDR3 protein: CASSPSVNQETQYF

D gene: .
V gene: TRBV6-5
clone size: .
J gene: TRBJ2-7
CDR3 DNA: TGTGCCAGCAGTCCCGGGACAACTACCTACGAGCAGTACTTC
CDR3 protein: CASSPGTTTYEQYF

D gene: TRBD2
V gene: TRBV10-3
clone size: .
J gene: TRBJ2-7
CDR3 DNA: TGTGCCATCAGTGAGGATCTAGCGGGATCCTCCTACGAGCAGTACTTC
CDR3 protein: CAISEDLAGSSYEQYF

D gene: TRBD2
V gene: TRBV29-1
clone size: few
J gene: TRBJ2-5
CDR3 DNA: TGCAGCGTTGAACTAGCGGGGGATGGGACCCAGTACTTC
CDR3 protein: CSVELAGDGTQYF

D gene: TRBD1
V gene: TRBV5-1
clone size: once
J gene: TRBJ2-3
CDR3 DNA: TGCGCCAGCAGCGTAGGACAGGGACGCACAGATACGCAGTATTTT
CDR3 protein: CASSVGQGRTDTQYF